This T cell receptor (beta chain) was sequenced for a study of blood T cell repertoires in COVID-19 (dated by TCRdb to between 2020 and 2021). Study-level background: The collaborator samples originated in the United States, Italy and Spain and spanned the acute and convalescent phases of COVID-19. The prospective study material was composed of cDNA or gDNA derived from T cells, B-cell-depleted T cells, or PBMCs. Subjects who had been exposed to COVID-19, were actively infected with it, or had recovered from it provided the deeply sampled blood TCRbeta repertoires that made up the dataset. The repertoires were released in a freely available public database meant as a resource for research on the immune response to SARS-CoV-2. The samples were drawn from two sources: the first 160 participants of the ongoing ImmuneRACE study, and 1,254 subjects contributed by 6 global collaborators. Nearly every sample came with metadata listing a de-identified subject ID, COVID-19 status, age in years and sex. HLA class I and class II types, where available, came from metadata supplied by the sample provider rather than from assay-based typing.

What the research found in general, with its limitations: The quantity of clinical and demographic metadata differed by source and by participant and was supplied without curation.

Collaborating institutions collected whole blood in K2EDTA tubes following their own protocols. Collaborator samples were shipped for TCRbeta analysis as frozen whole blood, isolated PBMCs, or DNA extracted from either sample type. V lost 1 base and J lost 5 bases, and the count of bases not matched to a germline gene is 8. Including cysteine and phenylalanine, the CDR3 has 16 amino acids. The sequence is cut down to CDR3 DNA, 48 bases in frame from base 1. The germline V gene (reference sequence) yields LGHDT for CDR1 and YNNKEL for CDR2. Comment on this clone: Its cognate antigen has yet to be identified. Per-nucleotide qualities are absent, and no much larger clonotype sits a single base away.

TCRbeta CDR3 regions were amplified from genomic DNA using the immunoSEQ Assay, a bias-controlled multiplex PCR. Processing in the source paper ran as follows. Nucleated cell counts per sample were estimated from amplification of reference gene primers within the assay. To quantify the absolute abundance of each unique TCRbeta CDR3 rearrangement, sequence reads were collapsed and filtered. For each sample, productive Simpson clonality was calculated as the square root of Simpson's diversity index across productive rearrangements. Held by TCRdb, this immuneACCESS table contains in-frame sequences only and omits some clones. Under half of the omission traces to an unresolved V gene where checked; the cause of the rest is unknown. Clonal size and the V and J genes are those of that table, whereas D and trimming came from the DNA. A total of around 37,000 clones appear in this sample, around four fifths of them only once. The ten most abundant clones make up more than 4% of the sample.

Sequences were obtained from peripheral blood. The sequence is built from TRBV3-1 (or the pseudogene TRBV3-2) and TRBJ1-2; 9 middle bases align to TRBD1. The receptor's source is a man in his fifties with active COVID-19. The DNA sequence follows: TGTGCCAGCAGCCAAGGCGCGGGACAGGGTAGATATGGCTACACCTTC. Its protein is CASSQGAGQGRYGYTF.